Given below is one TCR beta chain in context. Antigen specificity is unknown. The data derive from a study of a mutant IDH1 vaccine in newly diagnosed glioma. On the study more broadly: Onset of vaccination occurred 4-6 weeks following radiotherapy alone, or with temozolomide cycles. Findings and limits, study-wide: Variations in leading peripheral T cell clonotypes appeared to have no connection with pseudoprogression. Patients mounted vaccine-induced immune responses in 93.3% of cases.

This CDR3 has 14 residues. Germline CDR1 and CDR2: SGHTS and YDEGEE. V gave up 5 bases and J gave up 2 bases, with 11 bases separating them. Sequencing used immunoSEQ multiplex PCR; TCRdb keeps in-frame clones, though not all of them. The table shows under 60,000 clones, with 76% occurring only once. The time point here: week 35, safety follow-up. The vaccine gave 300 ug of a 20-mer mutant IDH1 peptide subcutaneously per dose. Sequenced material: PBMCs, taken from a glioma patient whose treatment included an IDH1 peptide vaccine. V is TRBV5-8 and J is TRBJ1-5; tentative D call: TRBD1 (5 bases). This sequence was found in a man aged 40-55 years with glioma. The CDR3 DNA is TGTGCCAGCAGGAGGGAAGGGGGCAATCAGCCCCAGCATTTT. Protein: CASRREGGNQPQHF.